The source of this T cell receptor beta chain is a study of early T cells in non-severe SARS-CoV-2 infection. CDR1 and CDR2 from the germline V gene are MNHEY and SVGAGI. Trimming took 5 bases from V and 4 from J, leaving 9 bases between them. There are 13 residues in the CDR3. TCRdb used MiXCR to reprocess the 5' RACE reads, holding one entry per CDR3 protein. The table has around 21,000 distinct CDR3 sequences, over 5.5% seen once. This clonotype is judged medium-sized. The starting material was whole blood, obtained at baseline. The sequence came from an adult who was a healthcare worker with PCR-confirmed SARS-CoV-2 infection or an uninfected control (not recorded which). The V call is TRBV6-5, the J call TRBJ1-5; a weak D match, TRBD1 (5 bases). The CDR3 sequence is CASSAGWNQPQHF. The CDR3 DNA sequence: TGTGCCAGCAGTGCAGGGTGGAATCAGCCCCAGCATTTT.